This T cell receptor (beta chain) was retrieved from a study of T-cell memory formation after mild COVID-19. General study findings and limits: Memory cells collected pre-infection included some clones that later responded, suggesting cross-reactive memory joined.

This clonotype was counted only a few times. Antigen unknown. This CDR3 spans 15 amino acids. The V end was cut by 3 bases, the J end by 1 base, with 11 bases between. The germline V gene encodes CDR1 SGHRS and CDR2 YFSETQ. In TCRdb, the 5' RACE reads were re-called with MiXCR into one record per CDR3 protein. Of 35,000 to 50,000 distinct CDR3 sequences in the sample, approximately 9.7% were seen once. V is TRBV5-1 and J is TRBJ2-4; weak D call: TRBD2 (5 bases). Specimen: PBMCs or a T cell subset sorted from them (not recorded which). The TCR sequence derives from an adult woman who had mild COVID-19 (a few samples of this study predate the infection). Cell type and time point are not known. The CDR3 DNA sequence: TGCGCCAGCAGCTCGAGTCCGGGGGCCAAAAACATTCAGTACTTC. It translates to CASSSSPGAKNIQYF.